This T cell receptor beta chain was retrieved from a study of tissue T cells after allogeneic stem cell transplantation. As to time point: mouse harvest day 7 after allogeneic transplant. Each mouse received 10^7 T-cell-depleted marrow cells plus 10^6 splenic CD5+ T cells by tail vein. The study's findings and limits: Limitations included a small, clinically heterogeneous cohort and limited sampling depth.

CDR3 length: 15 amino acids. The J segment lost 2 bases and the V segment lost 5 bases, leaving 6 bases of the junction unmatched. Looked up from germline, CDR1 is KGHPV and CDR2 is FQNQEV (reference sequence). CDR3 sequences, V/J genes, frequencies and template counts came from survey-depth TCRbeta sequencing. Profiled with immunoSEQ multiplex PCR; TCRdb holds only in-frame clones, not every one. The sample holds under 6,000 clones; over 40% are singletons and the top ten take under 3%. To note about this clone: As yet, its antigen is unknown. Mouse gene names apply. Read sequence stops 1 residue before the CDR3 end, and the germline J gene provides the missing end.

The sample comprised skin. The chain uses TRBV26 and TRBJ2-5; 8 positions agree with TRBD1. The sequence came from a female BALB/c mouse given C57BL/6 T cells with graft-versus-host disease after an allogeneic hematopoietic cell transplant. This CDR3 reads CASSLPDRAQDTQYF. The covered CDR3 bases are TGTGCCAGCAGTTTGCCGGACAGGGCCCAAGACACCCAGTAC.